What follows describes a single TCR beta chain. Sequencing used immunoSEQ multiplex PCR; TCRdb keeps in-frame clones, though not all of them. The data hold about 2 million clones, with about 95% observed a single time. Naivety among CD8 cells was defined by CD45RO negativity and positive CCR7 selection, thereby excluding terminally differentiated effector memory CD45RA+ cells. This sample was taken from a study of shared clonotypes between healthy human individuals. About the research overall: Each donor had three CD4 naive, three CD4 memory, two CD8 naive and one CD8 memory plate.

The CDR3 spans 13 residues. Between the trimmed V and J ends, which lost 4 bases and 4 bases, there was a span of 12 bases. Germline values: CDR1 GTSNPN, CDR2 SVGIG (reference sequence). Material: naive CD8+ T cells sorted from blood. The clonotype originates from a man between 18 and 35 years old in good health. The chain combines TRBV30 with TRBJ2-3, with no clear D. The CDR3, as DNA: TGTGCCTGGACTTCCCGGTGGGCAGATACGCAGTATTTT. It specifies CAWTSRWADTQYF.